This TCR beta chain emerged from a study of blood T cell repertoires in COVID-19. Clones were read by immunoSEQ multiplex PCR, and TCRdb kept only the in-frame ones, dropping some. The data show roughly 69,000 clones, less than 85% seen once. The CDR3 length is 12 residues. Germline lookup yields CDR1 MNHEY and CDR2 SVGAGI. V was trimmed by 5 bases and J by 4 bases, leaving 3 bases between them. This receptor was taken from a man aged 45-65 years with COVID-19, enrolled during active disease. Input material: peripheral blood. The V gene is TRBV6-5, the J gene TRBJ1-6; D uncertain. The CDR3 here is CASSLYNSPLHF. The CDR3 DNA is TGTGCCAGCAGTCTATATAATTCACCCCTCCACTTT.